This passage covers 23 T cell receptor beta chains from one sample sequenced in a study of regulatory T cells (dated by TCRdb to 2016 to 2018). Study-wide findings and limitations: Enrichment for hydrophobic residues at CDR3 positions 6 and 7 was found in conventional CD4+ T cells from CD3G-deficient patients, suggesting more self-reactive specificities.

The antigens these receptors bind are not known. Library preparation employed the immunoSEQ multiplex PCR assay. The multiplex PCR used 52 forward TRBV primers and 13 reverse TRBJ primers, with assay-based and computational corrections for amplification bias. TCRdb obtained this table from immuneACCESS and retained in-frame rearrangements with V and J assigned. These tables miss some clones; where compared with another copy, unresolved V genes account for less than half of the shortfall, and the remainder is unexplained. The sample data list 30,000 to 40,000 clones, and roughly 90% of these were observed just once. The biggest ten clones account for about 2.4% of the sample. The sample taken for sequencing was conventional CD4+ T cells sorted from blood. The receptors originated from a person between 18 and 30 years old with CD3G deficiency.

This chain connects TRBV5-1 to TRBJ2-5; 12 nucleotides agree with TRBD1. Unmatched junction bases numbered 8, after V lost 5 bases and J lost 0 bases. Germline-derived CDR1 and CDR2 are SGHRS and YFSETQ. The length of the CDR3 is 17 residues. The CDR3 protein is CASSQGQGALYQETQYF. In DNA, the CDR3 is TGCGCCAGCAGTCAGGGACAGGGGGCCCTTTACCAAGAGACCCAGTACTTC.

The V call is TRBV5-1, the J call TRBJ2-5, with TRBD2 as a possible D gene (6 bases). The CDR3 extends over 15 amino acids. V dropped 4 bases and J dropped 1 base, with 14 bases sitting between them. CDR1 is SGHRS, CDR2 YFSETQ, per germline. The CDR3 sequence: CASSTAGLRQETQYF. CDR3 sequence (DNA): TGCGCCAGCAGCACGGCCGGACTACGCCAAGAGACCCAGTACTTC. Together with reference TRBV5-1 and TRBJ2-5, the CDR3 gives the full variable domain: KAGVTQTPRYLIKTRGQQVTLSCSPISGHRSVSWYQQTPGQGLQFLFEYFSETQRNKGNFPGRFSGRQFSNSRSEMNVSTLELGDSALYLCASSTAGLRQETQYFGPGTRLLVL.

This chain's CDR3 is CASSSPRVWGISNQPQHF. CDR3 coding DNA: TGTGCCAGCAGCTCGCCCAGGGTTTGGGGGATTAGCAATCAGCCCCAGCATTTT. The chain links TRBV11-2 to TRBJ1-5, with TRBD1 as a possible D gene (5 bases). CDR3 size: 18 residues. The V gene lost 4 bases and the J gene lost 0 bases, with 19 bases spanning the gap. Germline V CDR1 and CDR2: SGHAT, FQNNGV.

V is TRBV6-6 and J is TRBJ1-1; maybe TRBD1 (5 bases). V lost 2 bases and J lost 1, with 11 bases in between. The CDR3 is made up of 15 amino acids. In germline, CDR1 is MNHNY, CDR2 SVGAGI (reference sequence). The CDR3 region has the DNA TGTGCCAGCAGTTACCTTCCGGACACGAACACTGAAGCTTTCTTT. Its translation is CASSYLPDTNTEAFF.

This CDR3 reads CASSLGAGRVNEQFF. In nucleotides, the CDR3 is TGCGCCAGCAGCTTGGGAGCAGGGAGGGTCAATGAGCAGTTCTTC. The V gene is TRBV5-1, the J gene TRBJ2-1; 7 bases fit TRBD2. The junction had 6 bases not matched to a gene; V was cut back by 0 bases and J by 6 bases. The germline V gene encodes CDR1 SGHRS and CDR2 YFSETQ. The CDR3 is made up of 15 amino acids.

The genes are TRBV28 and TRBJ2-1; 7 bases map to TRBD1. Germline lookup yields CDR1 MDHEN and CDR2 SYDVKM. This CDR3 region has 15 residues. Trimming at V came to 5 bases and at J to 5 bases, leaving 9 bases not matched to a gene. The CDR3 DNA follows: TGTGCCAGCAGTCCCACCGGGACAGCGAACAATGAGCAGTTCTTC. Its translation: CASSPTGTANNEQFF.

The chain links TRBV18 to TRBJ2-5; possible D gene TRBD1, 7 bases. V lost 4 bases and J 4 bases, leaving 16 bases between the germline ends. CDR3 length: 15 amino acids. CDR1 and CDR2 from the germline V gene are KGHSH and LQKENI. The CDR3 here is CASSLRQGGGETQYF. CDR3 DNA: TGTGCCAGCTCACTACGACAGGGAGGAGGAGAGACCCAGTACTTC.

This chain's CDR3 is CSARTGHEQYF. The CDR3 bases are TGCAGTGCGCGGACAGGTCACGAGCAGTACTTC. The rearrangement links TRBV20-1 to TRBJ2-7; TRBD1 agrees at 7 bases. V shed 6 bases, J shed 5 bases, and the junction held 4 bases outside the gene matches. The CDR3 is made up of 11 amino acids. Germline V gene lookup returns CDR1 DFQATT and CDR2 SNEGSKA (reference sequence).

This rearrangement joins TRBV7-9 to TRBJ1-1; tentatively, D is TRBD1 (5 bases). The ends were cut back, 2 bases at V and 5 bases at J, with 9 bases in the middle. Germline CDR1 reads SEHNR; CDR2 reads FQNEAQ (reference sequence). The CDR3 has 13 amino acids. CDR3 region: CASSLQGATEAFF. The CDR3 bases are TGTGCCAGCAGCTTACAGGGAGCTACTGAAGCTTTCTTT.

J is TRBJ2-4 and V is TRBV19; 12 positions match TRBD1. The CDR3 length is 14 residues. Germline CDR1 is LNHDA and CDR2 is SQIVND (reference sequence). Trimming cost V 8 bases and J 6 bases; bases outside gene matches: 5. The CDR3 DNA is TGTGCCAGTGGGACAGGGGGCGCAGGAAACATTCAGTACTTC. Translating gives CASGTGGAGNIQYF. The full variable domain, rest sourced from reference TRBV19 and TRBJ2-4, is DGGITQSPKYLFRKEGQNVTLSCEQNLNHDAMYWYRQDPGQGLRLIYYSQIVNDFQKGDIAEGYSVSREKKESFPLTVTSAQKNPTAFYLCASGTGGAGNIQYFGAGTRLSVL.

The J gene is TRBJ2-1, the V gene TRBV7-9; the D is unclear. CDR1 SEHNR and CDR2 FQNEAQ come from the germline V gene (reference sequence). This CDR3 has 16 residues. The V gene lost 0 bases and the J gene lost 9 bases, with 18 bases spanning the gap. The CDR3 DNA is TGTGCCAGCAGCTTAGCCGGCGGAACCAAATTAACTGAGCAGTTCTTC. Its protein is CASSLAGGTKLTEQFF.

The chain couples TRBV6-6 to TRBJ2-2, with D tentatively TRBD2 (5 bases). CDR3 length equals 15 residues. In germline, CDR1 is MNHNY, CDR2 SVGAGI (reference sequence). Trimming removed 5 bases from V and 5 bases from J, with 15 bases in between. CDR3 bases: TGTGCCAGCAGTCGACTCACTAGTTTGACCGGGGAGCTGTTTTTT. Protein sequence: CASSRLTSLTGELFF.

V usage is TRBV5-1 and J usage is TRBJ1-1; TRBD1 is a possible D gene (5 bases). Germline CDR1 is SGHRS and CDR2 is YFSETQ. CDR3 length equals 13 residues. V lost 0 bases, J lost 5 bases, and 8 bases lay in between. For the CDR3, the DNA is TGCGCCAGCAGCTTGGTCCAGGGAACTGAAGCTTTCTTT. Its protein is CASSLVQGTEAFF.

The chain combines TRBV6-1 with TRBJ2-7; tentative D call: TRBD2 (6 bases). Germline loops: CDR1 MNHNS, CDR2 SASEGT. V was clipped by 1 base and J by 3 bases, with 13 bases between them. The CDR3 is made up of 15 amino acids. CDR3 DNA: TGTGCCAGCAGTGAAGGCTGGGGAGGCTACTACGAGCAGTACTTC. The encoded protein is CASSEGWGGYYEQYF.

A single count supports this clone. J is TRBJ2-1 and V is TRBV5-1; a weak D match, TRBD2 (5 bases). The length of the CDR3 is 13 residues. Trimming pared 3 bases from V and 6 bases from J, leaving 10 bases between. The germline V gene encodes CDR1 SGHRS and CDR2 YFSETQ. CDR3 loop: CASSSGLTNEQFF. As DNA, the CDR3 is TGCGCCAGCAGCTCTGGACTCACCAATGAGCAGTTCTTC.

This clone was recorded only once. The chain links TRBV6-1 to TRBJ2-7; 8 bases align to TRBD1. The junction had 12 bases not matched to a gene; V was cut back by 9 bases and J by 5 bases. The V gene's germline CDR1 is MNHNS and CDR2 SASEGT. The CDR3 is made up of 14 amino acids. CDR3 protein: CASSYDRGKDEQYF. The CDR3 DNA reads TGTGCCAGTTCATATGACAGGGGAAAAGACGAGCAGTACTTC.

The V gene is TRBV6-1, the J gene TRBJ2-3, with a possible D match to TRBD2 (6 bases). The CDR3 is 14 residues long. CDR1 and CDR2 from the germline V gene are MNHNS and SASEGT. Deletions cut 3 bases from V and 4 bases from J, with 11 bases between. The CDR3 nucleotides are TGTGCCAGCAGTGATCCGACTAGATCAGATACGCAGTATTTT. This codes for CASSDPTRSDTQYF.

The chain recombines TRBV10-3 with TRBJ1-2, with D perhaps matching TRBD1 (6 bases). The CDR3 totals 17 residues. CDR1 ENHRY and CDR2 SYGVKD come from the germline V gene. The V end lost 10 bases, the J end lost 2 bases, and 26 bases lay between the germline ends. The CDR3: CASSVQGLYRLNYGYTF. The CDR3 DNA reads TGTGCCAGCAGCGTACAGGGCCTTTATCGCCTCAACTATGGCTACACCTTC.

The chain links TRBV6-1 to TRBJ2-6, with D perhaps being TRBD1 or TRBD2 (5 bases each). Germline V gene sequence: CDR1 MNHNS, CDR2 SASEGT. There are 15 residues in the CDR3. Trimming removed 6 bases from V and 4 bases from J, with 13 bases in between. CDR3 amino acids: CASRGWGTGANVLTF. The CDR3 DNA is TGTGCCAGCAGGGGATGGGGGACCGGGGCCAACGTCCTGACTTTC.

This chain connects TRBV28 to TRBJ2-1, with D hard to call. Deletions cut 5 bases from V and 7 bases from J, with 12 bases between. CDR3 length equals 13 residues. Germline values: CDR1 MDHEN, CDR2 SYDVKM. The CDR3 spells CASSTAYLNEQFF. Here the CDR3 DNA reads TGTGCCAGCAGTACGGCCTATTTGAATGAGCAGTTCTTC.

This sequence joins TRBV7-8 and TRBJ2-5, with D possibly TRBD2 on 6 matching bases. Germline V CDR1 and CDR2: SGHVS, FQNEAQ. There are 15 residues in the CDR3. V was cut by 5 bases and J by 5 bases, with 18 bases left in between. The CDR3 DNA reads TGTGCCAGCAGCACGGGACTGGACCCTTATGAGACCCAGTACTTC. Amino acid sequence: CASSTGLDPYETQYF.

The rearrangement uses TRBV5-1 and TRBJ2-5, with TRBD1 as a possible D gene (5 bases). This CDR3 is built from 13 residues. Trimming took off 3 bases at V and 5 bases at J, with 11 bases between the two ends. Per the germline V gene, CDR1 is SGHRS and CDR2 is YFSETQ. The CDR3 DNA reads as TGCGCCAGCAGCTGGTCCCCAGGGGAGACCCAGTACTTC. Translation: CASSWSPGETQYF.

The chain carries TRBV5-1 and TRBJ2-1; TRBD2 matches at 11 bases. V was pared by 5 bases and J by 12 bases, with 7 bases of the junction left unmatched. Germline V gene sequence: CDR1 SGHRS, CDR2 YFSETQ. The CDR3 covers 13 residues. The CDR3 protein is CASRQTSGRSQFF. For the CDR3, the DNA is TGCGCCAGCAGACAAACTAGCGGGAGATCGCAGTTCTTC.